This T cell receptor (beta chain) was recorded in a study of early T cells in non-severe SARS-CoV-2 infection. Overall study: Chains were not paired, and sequencing was done on bulk RNA from unsorted whole blood.

Study-level points and caveats: Missing private and CD4 specificities, VDJdb matching favored anti-spike CD8 responses.

Researchers attached unique molecular identifiers to individual cDNA molecules. A single record per CDR3 protein comes from TCRdb applying MiXCR to the 5' RACE reads. Among roughly 120,000 distinct CDR3 sequences listed, 15% were seen once. This clonotype was found many times. Its antigen is undetermined. V lost 3 bases, J lost 2 bases, and 7 bases stayed unmatched. CDR1 and CDR2 (germline): SGHTA, FQGNSA. The CDR3 has 16 residues. This clonotype was sampled from an adult who was a healthcare worker with PCR-confirmed SARS-CoV-2 infection or an uninfected control (not recorded which). Sequenced material: whole blood. The chain uses TRBV7-2 and TRBJ2-1; 7 bases align to TRBD2. In nucleotides, the CDR3 is TGTGCCAGCAGCTTGAGCGGGGCGGTCGCCTACAATGAGCAGTTCTTC. Translation: CASSLSGAVAYNEQFF.